One T cell receptor (beta chain) is described in this entry. The data were taken from a study of blood T cell repertoires in COVID-19. The wider study: The United States, Italy and Spain were the sources of the acute and convalescent COVID-19 samples. From T cells, B-cell-depleted T cells, or PBMCs came the material, which was cDNA or gDNA.

Unmatched junction bases numbered 8, after V lost 8 bases and J lost 6 bases. CDR1 MNHEY and CDR2 SMNVEV come from the germline V gene (reference sequence). CDR3 length: 13 amino acids. Here immunoSEQ multiplex PCR was the method, and the copy in TCRdb shows in-frame clones only, minus some. The sample has around 120,000 clones, around 90% seen once. Sequences were obtained from peripheral blood. The clonotype originates from a human donor in a cohort sampled during active COVID-19. This chain connects TRBV27 to TRBJ2-7; 9 bases are shared with TRBD2. The CDR3 region is CASVAGVGGEQYF. As DNA, the CDR3 is TGTGCCAGCGTAGCGGGAGTTGGAGGCGAGCAGTACTTC.